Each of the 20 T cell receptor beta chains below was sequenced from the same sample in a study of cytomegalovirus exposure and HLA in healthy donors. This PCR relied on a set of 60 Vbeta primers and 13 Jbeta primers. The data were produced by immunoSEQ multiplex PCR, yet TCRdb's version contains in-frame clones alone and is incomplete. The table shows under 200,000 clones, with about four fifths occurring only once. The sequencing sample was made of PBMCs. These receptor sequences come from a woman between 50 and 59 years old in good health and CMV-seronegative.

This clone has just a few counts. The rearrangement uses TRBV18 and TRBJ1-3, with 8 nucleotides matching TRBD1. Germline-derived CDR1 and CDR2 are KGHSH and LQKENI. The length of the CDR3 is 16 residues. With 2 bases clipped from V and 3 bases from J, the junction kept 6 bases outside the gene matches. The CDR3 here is CASSPYGRGLGNTIYF. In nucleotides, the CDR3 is TGTGCCAGCTCACCATATGGCAGGGGGCTTGGAAACACCATATATTTT.

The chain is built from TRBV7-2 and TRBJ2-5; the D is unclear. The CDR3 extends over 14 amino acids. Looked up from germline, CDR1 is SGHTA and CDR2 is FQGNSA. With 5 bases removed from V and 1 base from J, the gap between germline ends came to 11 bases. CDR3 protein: CASSPRHFQETQYF. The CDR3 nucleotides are TGTGCCAGCAGCCCACGACATTTCCAAGAGACCCAGTACTTC. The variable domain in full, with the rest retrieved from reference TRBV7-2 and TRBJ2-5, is GAGVSQSPSNKVTEKGKDVELRCDPISGHTALYWYRQSLGQGLEFLIYFQGNSAPDKSGLPSDRFSAERTGGSVSTLTIQRTQQEDSAVYLCASSPRHFQETQYFGPGTRLLVL.

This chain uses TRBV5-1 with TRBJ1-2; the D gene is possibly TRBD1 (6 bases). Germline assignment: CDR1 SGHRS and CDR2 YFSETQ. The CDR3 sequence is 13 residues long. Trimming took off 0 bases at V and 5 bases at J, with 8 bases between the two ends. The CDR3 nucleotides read TGCGCCAGCAGCTTGGGACAGGATTATGGCTACACCTTC. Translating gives CASSLGQDYGYTF.

CDR3 loop: CASSLGPLAGGLYEQYF. The CDR3 DNA is TGTGCCAGCAGCTTAGGCCCCCTAGCGGGGGGGCTCTACGAGCAGTACTTC. The chain couples TRBV7-2 to TRBJ2-5; 12 bases map to TRBD2. TRBJ2-7 explains the end of the DNA better; the J call may be wrong. CDR3 length: 17 residues. Germline CDR1 and CDR2: SGHTA and FQGNSA.

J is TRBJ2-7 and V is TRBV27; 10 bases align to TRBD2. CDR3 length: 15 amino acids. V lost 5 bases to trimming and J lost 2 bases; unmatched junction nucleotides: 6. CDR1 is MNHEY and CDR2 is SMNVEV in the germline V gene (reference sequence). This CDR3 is CASSTRTSGPYEQYF. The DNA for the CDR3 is TGTGCCAGCAGTACCCGGACTAGCGGACCCTACGAGCAGTACTTC.

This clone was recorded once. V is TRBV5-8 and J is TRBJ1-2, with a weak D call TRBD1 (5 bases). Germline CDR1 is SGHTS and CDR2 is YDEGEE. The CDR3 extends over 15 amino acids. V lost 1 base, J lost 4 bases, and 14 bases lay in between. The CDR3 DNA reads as TGTGCCAGCAGCTTGTTACAAGGGGAAGGCTATGGCTACACCTTC. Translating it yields CASSLLQGEGYGYTF.

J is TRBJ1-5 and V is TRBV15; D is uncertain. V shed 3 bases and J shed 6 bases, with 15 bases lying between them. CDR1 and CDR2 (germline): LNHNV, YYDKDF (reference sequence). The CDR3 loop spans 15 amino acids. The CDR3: CATSRASPGVQPQHF. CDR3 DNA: TGTGCCACCAGCAGGGCCAGCCCCGGGGTTCAGCCCCAGCATTTT.

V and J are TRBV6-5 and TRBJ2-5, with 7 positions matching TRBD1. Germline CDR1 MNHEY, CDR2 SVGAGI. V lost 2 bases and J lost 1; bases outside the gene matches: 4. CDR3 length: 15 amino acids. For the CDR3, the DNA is TGTGCCAGCAGTTACAGGACAGGCCTCCAAGAGACCCAGTACTTC. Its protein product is CASSYRTGLQETQYF.

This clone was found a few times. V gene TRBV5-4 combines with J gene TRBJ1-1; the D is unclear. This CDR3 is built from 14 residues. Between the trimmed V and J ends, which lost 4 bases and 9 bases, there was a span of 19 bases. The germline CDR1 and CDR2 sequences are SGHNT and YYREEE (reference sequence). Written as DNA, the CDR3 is TGTGCCAGCAGCACCCTGAACGGTCTTCCTAAAGCTTTCTTT. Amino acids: CASSTLNGLPKAFF.

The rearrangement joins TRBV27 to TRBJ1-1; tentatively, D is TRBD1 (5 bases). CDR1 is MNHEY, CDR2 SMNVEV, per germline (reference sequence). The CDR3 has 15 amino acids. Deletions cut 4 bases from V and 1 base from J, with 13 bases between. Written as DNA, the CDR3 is TGTGCCAGCAGTTGGGGGACTTTAGGGAACACTGAAGCTTTCTTT. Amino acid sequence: CASSWGTLGNTEAFF.

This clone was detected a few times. The CDR3, as DNA: TGTGCCAGCAGCGTAAGTTACAGGGCCCACGAGCAGTACTTC. Translated, it gives CASSVSYRAHEQYF. The chain combines TRBV7-6 with TRBJ2-7, with D possibly TRBD1 on 6 matching bases. CDR1 and CDR2 (germline): SGHVS, FNYEAQ. Trimming shortened V by 5 bases and J by 5 bases, and 16 bases separated the two germline ends. The CDR3 runs to 14 residues.

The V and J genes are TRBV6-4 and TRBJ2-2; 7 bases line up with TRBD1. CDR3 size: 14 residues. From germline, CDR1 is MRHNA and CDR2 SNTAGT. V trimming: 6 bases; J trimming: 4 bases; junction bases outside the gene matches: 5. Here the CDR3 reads CASSYDRATGELFF. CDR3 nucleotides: TGTGCCAGCAGCTATGACAGGGCCACCGGGGAGCTGTTTTTT.

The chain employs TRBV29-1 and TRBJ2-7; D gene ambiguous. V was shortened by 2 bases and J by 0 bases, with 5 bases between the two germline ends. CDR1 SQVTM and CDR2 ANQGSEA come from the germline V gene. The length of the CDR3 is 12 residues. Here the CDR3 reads CSVENSSYEQYF. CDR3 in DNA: TGCAGCGTTGAAAACAGCTCCTACGAGCAGTACTTC.

CDR3 in amino acids: CASSGWTGVGEQFF. The DNA for the CDR3 is TGTGCCAGCAGCGGATGGACAGGGGTCGGTGAGCAGTTCTTC. The chain employs TRBV7-2 and TRBJ2-1; 9 nucleotides agree with TRBD1. Per germline, CDR1 SGHTA and CDR2 FQGNSA. The CDR3 loop spans 14 amino acids. Trimming cost V 5 bases and J 9 bases; bases outside gene matches: 8.

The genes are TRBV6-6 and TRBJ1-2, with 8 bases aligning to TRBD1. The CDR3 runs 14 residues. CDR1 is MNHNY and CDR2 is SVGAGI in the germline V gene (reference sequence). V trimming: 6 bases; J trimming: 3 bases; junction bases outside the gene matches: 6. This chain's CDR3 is CASSLTGVDYGYTF. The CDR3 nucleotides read TGTGCCAGCAGCCTGACAGGGGTTGACTATGGCTACACCTTC.

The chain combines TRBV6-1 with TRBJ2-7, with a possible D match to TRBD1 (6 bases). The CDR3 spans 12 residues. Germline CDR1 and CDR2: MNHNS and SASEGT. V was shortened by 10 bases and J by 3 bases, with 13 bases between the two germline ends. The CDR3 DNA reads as TGTGCCAACCGGGACATACGCTACGAGCAGTACTTC. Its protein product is CANRDIRYEQYF.

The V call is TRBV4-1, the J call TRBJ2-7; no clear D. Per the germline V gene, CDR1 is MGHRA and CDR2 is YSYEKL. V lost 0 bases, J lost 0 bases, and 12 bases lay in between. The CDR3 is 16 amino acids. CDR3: CASSQEEAAPSYEQYF. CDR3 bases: TGCGCCAGCAGCCAAGAAGAGGCGGCCCCCTCCTACGAGCAGTACTTC.

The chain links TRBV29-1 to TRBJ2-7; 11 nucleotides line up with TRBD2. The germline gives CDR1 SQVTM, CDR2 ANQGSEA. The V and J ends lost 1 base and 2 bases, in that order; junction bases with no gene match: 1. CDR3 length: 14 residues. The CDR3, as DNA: TGCAGCGTTGAAGTAGCGGGAGGGACCTACGAGCAGTACTTC. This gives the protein CSVEVAGGTYEQYF.

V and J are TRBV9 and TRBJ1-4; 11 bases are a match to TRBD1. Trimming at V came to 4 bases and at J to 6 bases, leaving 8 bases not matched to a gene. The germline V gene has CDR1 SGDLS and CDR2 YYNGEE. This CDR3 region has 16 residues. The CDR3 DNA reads TGTGCCAGCAGCCCACCTTGGGGACAGGGGGATGAAAAACTGTTTTTT. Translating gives CASSPPWGQGDEKLFF.

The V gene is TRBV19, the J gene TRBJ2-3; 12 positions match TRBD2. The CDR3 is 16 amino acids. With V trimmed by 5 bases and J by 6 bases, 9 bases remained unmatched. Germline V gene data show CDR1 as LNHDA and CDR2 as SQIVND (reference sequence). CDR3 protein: CASSVGLAGTMDTQYF. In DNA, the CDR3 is TGTGCCAGTAGTGTCGGACTAGCGGGAACAATGGATACGCAGTATTTT.